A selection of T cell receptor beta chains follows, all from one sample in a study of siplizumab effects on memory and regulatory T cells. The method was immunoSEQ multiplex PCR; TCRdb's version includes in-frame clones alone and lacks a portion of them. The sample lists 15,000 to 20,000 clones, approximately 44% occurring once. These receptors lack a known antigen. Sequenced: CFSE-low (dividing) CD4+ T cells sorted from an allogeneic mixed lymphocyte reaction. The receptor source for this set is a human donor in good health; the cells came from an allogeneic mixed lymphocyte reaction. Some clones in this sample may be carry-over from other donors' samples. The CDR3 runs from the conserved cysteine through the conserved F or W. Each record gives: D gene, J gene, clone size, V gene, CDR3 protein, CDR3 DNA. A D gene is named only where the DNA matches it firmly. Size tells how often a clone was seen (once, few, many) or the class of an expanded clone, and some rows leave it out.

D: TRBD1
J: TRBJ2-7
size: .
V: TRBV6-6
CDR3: CASSSADRVLYEQYF
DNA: TGTGCCAGCAGTTCGGCTGACAGGGTTCTCTACGAGCAGTACTTC

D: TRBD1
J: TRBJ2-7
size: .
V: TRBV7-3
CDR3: CASRRTGTYEQYF
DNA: TGTGCCAGCAGACGGACAGGAACCTACGAGCAGTACTTC

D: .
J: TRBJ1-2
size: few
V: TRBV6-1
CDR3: CASRPLRLNYGYTF
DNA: TGTGCCAGCAGGCCTCTGCGGCTTAACTATGGCTACACCTTC

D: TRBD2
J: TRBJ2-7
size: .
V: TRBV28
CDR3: CASSLGTKQYF
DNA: TGTGCCAGCAGTCTCGGGACTAAGCAGTACTTC

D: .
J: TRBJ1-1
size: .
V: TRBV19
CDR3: CASRKTDTREEAFF
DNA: TGTGCCAGTAGGAAGACAGATACGAGGGAGGAAGCTTTCTTT

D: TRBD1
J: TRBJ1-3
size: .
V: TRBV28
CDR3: CASCTGGVSLGGNTIYF
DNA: TGTGCCAGTTGCACAGGGGGCGTATCTTTAGGTGGAAACACCATATATTTT

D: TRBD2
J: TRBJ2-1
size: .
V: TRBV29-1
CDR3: CSSTSGKGHEQFF
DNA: TGCAGCTCTACTAGCGGGAAGGGCCATGAGCAGTTCTTC

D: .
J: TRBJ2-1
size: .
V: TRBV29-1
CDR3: CSVGTHESYNEQFF
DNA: TGCAGCGTTGGTACACACGAATCCTACAATGAGCAGTTCTTC

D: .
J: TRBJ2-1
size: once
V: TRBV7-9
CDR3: CASSLAGAVNEQFF
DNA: TGTGCCAGCAGCTTAGCGGGAGCTGTCAATGAGCAGTTCTTC

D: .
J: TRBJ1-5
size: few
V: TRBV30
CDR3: CAWSPPHRSNQPQHF
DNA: TGTGCCTGGAGCCCCCCCCACAGGAGCAATCAGCCCCAGCATTTT

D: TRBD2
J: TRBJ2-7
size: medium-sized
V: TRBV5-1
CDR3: CASSLVITGLAGVEQYF
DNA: TGCGCCAGCAGCTTGGTTATAACGGGACTAGCGGGAGTTGAGCAGTACTTC

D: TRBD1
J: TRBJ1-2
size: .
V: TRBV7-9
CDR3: CASSIDRAYGYTF
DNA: TGTGCCAGCAGTATAGACAGGGCCTATGGCTACACCTTC

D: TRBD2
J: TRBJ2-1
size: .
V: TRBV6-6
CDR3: CASSRSGRNYNEQFF
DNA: TGTGCCAGCAGCCGTAGCGGGAGGAACTACAATGAGCAGTTCTTC

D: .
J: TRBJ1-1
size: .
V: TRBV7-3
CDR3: CASSLSPLVTEAFF
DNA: TGTGCCAGCAGCTTATCTCCGCTCGTGACTGAAGCTTTCTTT

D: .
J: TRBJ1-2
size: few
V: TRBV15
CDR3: CATSSRREANYGYTF
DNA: TGTGCCACCAGCAGCAGACGGGAAGCTAACTATGGCTACACCTTC

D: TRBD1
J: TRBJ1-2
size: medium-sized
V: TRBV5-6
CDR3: CASTIGTGNYGYTF
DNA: TGTGCCAGCACCATTGGGACAGGGAACTATGGCTACACCTTC

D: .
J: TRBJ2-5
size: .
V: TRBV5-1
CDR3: CASSPRMTGLLKETQYF
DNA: TGCGCCAGCAGCCCCCGAATGACAGGTCTCCTTAAAGAGACCCAGTACTTC

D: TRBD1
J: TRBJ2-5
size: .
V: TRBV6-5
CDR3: CASSYWDSQETQYF
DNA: TGTGCCAGCAGTTACTGGGACAGCCAAGAGACCCAGTACTTC

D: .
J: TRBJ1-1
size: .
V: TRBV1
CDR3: CTSRYMNRGSDTEAFF
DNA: TGCACCAGCAGATATATGAACAGGGGATCTGACACTGAAGCTTTCTTT

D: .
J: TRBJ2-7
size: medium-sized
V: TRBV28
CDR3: CASGGRDRPSYEQYF
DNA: TGTGCCTCCGGGGGGCGGGACAGGCCCTCCTACGAGCAGTACTTC

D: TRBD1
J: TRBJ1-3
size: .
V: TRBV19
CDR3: CASSLRQGSAGNTIYF
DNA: TGTGCCAGTAGTCTTCGACAGGGCAGTGCTGGAAACACCATATATTTT

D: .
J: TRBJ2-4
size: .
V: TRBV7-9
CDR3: CASSLRALSPIQYF
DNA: TGTGCCAGCAGCTTACGCGCTCTGTCCCCCATTCAGTACTTC

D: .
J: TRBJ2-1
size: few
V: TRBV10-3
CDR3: CAISESTRGSSGEQFF
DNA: TGTGCCATCAGTGAGTCGACTCGAGGCTCTTCAGGTGAGCAGTTCTTC

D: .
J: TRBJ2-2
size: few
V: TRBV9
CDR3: CASSVVPVLGELFF
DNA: TGTGCCAGCAGCGTAGTTCCCGTACTAGGGGAGCTGTTTTTT

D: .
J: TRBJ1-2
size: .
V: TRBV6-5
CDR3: CASSYSVGGYYGYTF
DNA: TGTGCCAGCAGTTACTCAGTGGGGGGCTACTATGGCTACACCTTC

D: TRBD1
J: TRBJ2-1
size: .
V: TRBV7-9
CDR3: CASSLFRGQGSFNEQFF
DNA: TGTGCCAGCAGCTTATTCAGGGGGCAGGGGAGCTTCAATGAGCAGTTCTTC

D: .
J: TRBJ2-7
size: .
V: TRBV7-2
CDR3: CASSLGLLGKQYF
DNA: TGTGCCAGCAGCTTAGGTCTTTTGGGGAAGCAGTACTTC

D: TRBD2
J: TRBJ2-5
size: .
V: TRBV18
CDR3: CASSPPGGAQYF
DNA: TGTGCCAGCTCACCACCGGGGGGGGCCCAGTACTTC

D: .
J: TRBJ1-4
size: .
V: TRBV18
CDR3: CASSKEIATNEKLFF
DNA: TGTGCCAGCTCGAAGGAGATTGCAACTAATGAAAAACTGTTTTTT

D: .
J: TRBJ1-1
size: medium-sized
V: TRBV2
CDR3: CASSESREITEAFF
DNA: TGTGCCAGCAGTGAGTCTAGGGAGATCACTGAAGCTTTCTTT

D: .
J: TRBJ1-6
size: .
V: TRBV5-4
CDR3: CASSSDTGLNNSPLHF
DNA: TGTGCCAGCAGCTCTGACACGGGACTTAATAATTCACCCCTCCACTTT

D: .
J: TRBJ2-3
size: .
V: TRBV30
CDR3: CAWSQTDTQYF
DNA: TGTGCCTGGAGTCAAACAGATACGCAGTATTTT

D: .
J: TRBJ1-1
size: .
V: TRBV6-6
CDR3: CASSTTGSGTEAFF
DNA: TGTGCCAGCAGTACCACAGGGTCGGGCACTGAAGCTTTCTTT

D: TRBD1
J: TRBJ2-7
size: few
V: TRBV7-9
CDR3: CASSPGQPGPYEQYF
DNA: TGTGCCAGCAGCCCGGGACAGCCGGGCCCCTACGAGCAGTACTTC

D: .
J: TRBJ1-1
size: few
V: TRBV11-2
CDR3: CASSLKVLAEAFF
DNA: TGTGCCAGCAGCTTAAAGGTCCTCGCCGAGGCTTTCTTT

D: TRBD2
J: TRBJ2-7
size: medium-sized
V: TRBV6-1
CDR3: CASWASGSYEQYF
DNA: TGTGCGTCGTGGGCTAGCGGGAGCTACGAGCAGTACTTC

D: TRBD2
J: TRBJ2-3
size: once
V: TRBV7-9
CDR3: CASSLAGLAFSTDTQYF
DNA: TGTGCCAGCAGCTTAGCGGGACTAGCCTTTAGCACAGATACGCAGTATTTT

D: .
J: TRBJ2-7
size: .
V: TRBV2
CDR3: CASSFTYEQYF
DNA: TGTGCCAGCAGTTTTACCTACGAGCAGTACTTC

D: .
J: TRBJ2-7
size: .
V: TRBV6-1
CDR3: CASSEAAGPDEQYF
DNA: TGTGCCAGCAGTGAAGCGGCGGGACCTGACGAGCAGTACTTC

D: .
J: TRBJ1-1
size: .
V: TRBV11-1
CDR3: CASSSRDFEAFF
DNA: TGTGCCAGCAGCTCGCGGGATTTTGAAGCTTTCTTT

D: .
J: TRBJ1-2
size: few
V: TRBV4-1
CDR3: CASSQEGAGDYGYTF
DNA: TGCGCCAGCAGCCAAGAAGGAGCAGGGGACTATGGCTACACCTTC

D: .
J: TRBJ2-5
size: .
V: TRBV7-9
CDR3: CASSSEKETQYF
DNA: TGTGCCAGCAGCTCCGAGAAAGAGACCCAGTACTTC

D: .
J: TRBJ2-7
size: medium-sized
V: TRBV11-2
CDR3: CASSLVSGSTYEQYF
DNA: TGTGCCAGCAGCTTAGTCAGCGGGTCCACCTACGAGCAGTACTTC

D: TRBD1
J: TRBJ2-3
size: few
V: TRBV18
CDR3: CASSPRDRGTDTQYF
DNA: TGTGCCAGCTCACCTAGGGACAGGGGTACAGATACGCAGTATTTT

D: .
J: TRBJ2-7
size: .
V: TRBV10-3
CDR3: CAISESRVGYEQYF
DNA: TGTGCCATCAGTGAGTCGCGGGTGGGCTACGAGCAGTACTTC

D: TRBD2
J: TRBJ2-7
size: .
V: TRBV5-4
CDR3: CASSLDRLAGGQYF
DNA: TGTGCCAGCAGCTTGGATAGACTAGCGGGAGGGCAGTACTTC

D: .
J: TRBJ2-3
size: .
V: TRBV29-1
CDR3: CSVFTDTQYF
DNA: TGCAGCGTTTTTACAGATACGCAGTATTTT

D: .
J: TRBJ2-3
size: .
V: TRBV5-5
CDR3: CASTATKQGRTDTQYF
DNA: TGTGCCAGCACCGCGACCAAACAGGGAAGGACAGATACGCAGTATTTT

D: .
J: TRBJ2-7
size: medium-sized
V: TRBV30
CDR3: CAWNRAFHEQYF
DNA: TGTGCCTGGAACAGGGCTTTTCACGAGCAGTACTTC

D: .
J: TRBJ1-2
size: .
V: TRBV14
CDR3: CASSQDRVYGYTF
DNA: TGTGCCAGCAGCCAAGACAGGGTTTATGGCTACACCTTC

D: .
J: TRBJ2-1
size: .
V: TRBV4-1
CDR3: CASSQHPQVVGFASNEQFF
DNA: TGCGCCAGCAGCCAACACCCCCAGGTTGTGGGATTTGCCTCCAATGAGCAGTTCTTC

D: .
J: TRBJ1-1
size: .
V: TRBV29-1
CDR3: CSVGVRGKNTEAFF
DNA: TGCAGCGTTGGTGTGCGGGGTAAGAACACTGAAGCTTTCTTT

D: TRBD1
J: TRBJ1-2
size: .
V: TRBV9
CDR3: CASSWTGTWGYTF
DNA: TGTGCCAGCAGCTGGACAGGGACTTGGGGCTACACCTTC